The 10 T cell receptor beta chains in this list originate from one sample, sequenced in a study of patients and donors after allogeneic stem cell transplantation (dated by TCRdb to the early 2020s). Libraries were prepared through RT-PCR. TCRdb shows the sequencer as NextSeq 550. The public reads were reanalyzed by TCRdb: fastp trimming at Q25, MiXCR alignment, in-frame beta chains only. Rows merge per CDR3 protein into single entries with the most common DNA and genes. The sample table shows hundreds of thousands of distinct CDR3 sequences, and 16% are seen once. Of the sample, 7% to 7.5% falls within the top ten clones. Sequences were obtained from blood, either unsorted or a sorted T cell fraction (not recorded which). These receptors were obtained from a human donor who was either an allogeneic HSCT recipient or a stem cell or donor lymphocyte infusion donor (not recorded which). It is not recorded whose cells these are; they may come from a transplant donor.

The chain has TRBV19 and TRBJ2-2, with 7 bases matching TRBD1. The germline CDR1 and CDR2 sequences are LNHDA and SQIVND (reference sequence). Unmatched junction bases numbered 7, after V lost 6 bases and J lost 0 bases. The CDR3 length is 16 residues. CDR3: CASRNPGTANTGELFF. CDR3 nucleotides: TGTGCCAGTAGGAACCCCGGGACAGCGAACACCGGGGAGCTGTTTTTT.

The chain carries TRBV12-3 or TRBV12-4 and TRBJ1-1, with a weak D call TRBD1 (5 bases). Trimming removed 3 bases at V and 6 bases at J, with 17 bases between. This CDR3 has 15 amino acids. CDR3 bases: TGTGCCAGCAGTTTCCGGCGTCCAGGGATCGCTGAAGCTTTCTTT. Translated, it gives CASSFRRPGIAEAFF.

The chain joins TRBV5-4 to TRBJ2-1; the match to TRBD2 covers 8 bases. Unmatched junction bases numbered 19, after V lost 9 bases and J lost 5 bases. This CDR3 has 17 residues. Germline V gene data show CDR1 as SGHNT and CDR2 as YYREEE (reference sequence). CDR3 nucleotides: TGTGCCATCTATGATGAGCGGGGGAGAGGGCAGCACAATGAGCAGTTCTTC. Translated: CAIYDERGRGQHNEQFF.

The chain employs TRBV19 and TRBJ2-7; the D call may be TRBD1 or TRBD2 (5 bases each). The CDR3 spans 15 residues. Trimming pared 3 bases from V and 3 bases from J, leaving 15 bases between. The germline gives CDR1 LNHDA, CDR2 SQIVND (reference sequence). CDR3 in amino acids: CASSMVYRGHYEQYF. The CDR3 nucleotides read TGTGCCAGTAGTATGGTATACCGGGGCCACTACGAGCAGTACTTC.

This clonotype came up a few times. This chain's CDR3 is CASSYSTLSSNTGELFF. As DNA, the CDR3 is TGTGCCAGCAGTTACTCGACTTTGAGCTCGAACACCGGGGAGCTGTTTTTT. This chain joins TRBV6-2 or TRBV6-3 and TRBJ2-2, with D unresolved. This CDR3 has 17 amino acids. The V gene's germline CDR1 is MNHEY and CDR2 SVGEGT. Trimming stripped 0 bases from V and 0 bases from J, with 11 bases between.

This clonotype was picked up many times. The chain combines TRBV10-3 with TRBJ2-1; 7 nucleotides line up with TRBD2. V shed 6 bases and J 15 bases; nucleotides not matched to a gene: 11. Germline CDR1 is ENHRY and CDR2 is SYGVKD. The CDR3 spans 12 residues. The CDR3 region has the DNA TGTGCCATCAGGGCGACCGGACTAGTTGTGTTCTTC. Translated, it gives CAIRATGLVVFF.

The V call is TRBV25-1, the J call TRBJ2-1, with 7 bases matching TRBD2. This CDR3 contains 13 residues. V trimming: 2 bases; J trimming: 12 bases; junction bases outside the gene matches: 7. CDR1 is MGHDK and CDR2 is SYGVNS in the germline V gene. CDR3 sequence: CASSEGAGGGQFF. Here the CDR3 DNA reads TGTGCCAGCAGTGAAGGGGCTGGCGGGGGGCAGTTCTTC.

Ten or more counts support this clonotype. The rearrangement uses TRBV29-1 and TRBJ2-7; perhaps D is TRBD1 or TRBD2 (5 bases each). Germline V gene sequence: CDR1 SQVTM, CDR2 ANQGSEA. The CDR3 contains 13 residues. V shed 3 bases and J shed 7 bases, with 16 bases lying between them. The CDR3 protein is CSVEGTRGEEQYF. The CDR3 DNA is TGCAGCGTTGAGGGGACCCGAGGGGAAGAGCAGTACTTC.

This clonotype turned up a few times. V is TRBV12-3 or TRBV12-4 and J is TRBJ2-1; D tentatively reads TRBD1 or TRBD2 (5 bases each). The V end was cut by 6 bases, the J end by 10 bases, with 13 bases between. The CDR3 runs to 12 residues. The CDR3 region has the DNA TGTGCCAGCAGGTTGGGATGGGGGGAGCAGTTCTTC. This translates into CASRLGWGEQFF.

The chain carries TRBV10-3 and TRBJ2-7; D gene uncertain. The V gene's germline CDR1 is ENHRY and CDR2 SYGVKD. V was clipped by 4 bases and J by 3 bases, with 13 bases between them. The CDR3 runs to 14 residues. CDR3 nucleotides: TGTGCCATCAGTGCCCTAGGGCCTCTCTACGAGCAGTACTTC. It codes for CAISALGPLYEQYF.